This T cell receptor (beta chain) appears in the sequencing data of a study of early T cells in non-severe SARS-CoV-2 infection. In the study overall: Sequenced bulk RNA came from whole blood that was unsorted, and chains were unpaired. The study's findings and limits: Matches to VDJdb favored anti-spike CD8 responses and missed private and CD4 specificities.

The germline gives CDR1 DFQATT, CDR2 SNEGSKA (reference sequence). CDR3 length: 15 residues. Unmatched junction bases numbered 3, after V lost 3 bases and J lost 2 bases. Individual cDNA molecules were tagged with unique molecular identifiers, the study reported. TCRdb independently ran MiXCR on the 5' RACE reads; one entry per CDR3 protein. This table holds over 90,000 distinct CDR3 sequences, approximately 14% found once. This clonotype was found a few times. The target antigen is unknown. Sequenced sample: whole blood. The rearrangement links TRBV20-1 to TRBJ2-1; 11 positions match TRBD2. The clonotype was recovered from an adult who was a healthcare worker with PCR-confirmed SARS-CoV-2 infection or an uninfected control (not recorded which). The CDR3 sequence is CSARVAGGTYNEQFF. CDR3 DNA sequence: TGCAGTGCTAGGGTAGCGGGAGGGACCTACAATGAGCAGTTCTTC.